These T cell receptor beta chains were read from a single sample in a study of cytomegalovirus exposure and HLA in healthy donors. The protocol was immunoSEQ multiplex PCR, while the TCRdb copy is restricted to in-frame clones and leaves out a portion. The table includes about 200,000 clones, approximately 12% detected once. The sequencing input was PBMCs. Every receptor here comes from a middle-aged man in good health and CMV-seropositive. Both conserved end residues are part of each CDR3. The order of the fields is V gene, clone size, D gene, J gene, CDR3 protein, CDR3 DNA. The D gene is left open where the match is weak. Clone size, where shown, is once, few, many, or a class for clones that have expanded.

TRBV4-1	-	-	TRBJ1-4	CASSQGLLYEKLFF	TGCGCCAGCAGCCAAGGCTTACTTTATGAAAAACTGTTTTTT
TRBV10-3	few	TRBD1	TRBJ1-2	CAVNAGQGAYGYTF	TGTGCCGTCAATGCGGGACAGGGGGCGTATGGCTACACCTTC
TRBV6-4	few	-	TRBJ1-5	CASSDSLNQPQHF	TGTGCCAGCAGTGACTCACTGAATCAGCCCCAGCATTTT
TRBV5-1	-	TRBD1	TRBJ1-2	CASSGGTGSGYTF	TGCGCCAGCAGCGGGGGGACAGGGTCTGGCTACACCTTC
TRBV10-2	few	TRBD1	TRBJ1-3	CASSAWQGAGGNTIYF	TGCGCCAGCAGCGCCTGGCAGGGGGCCGGTGGAAACACCATATATTTT
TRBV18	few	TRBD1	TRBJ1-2	CASSFGQGNYGYTF	TGTGCCAGCTCATTCGGACAGGGGAACTATGGCTACACCTTC
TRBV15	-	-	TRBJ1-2	CATSRDTYGYTF	TGTGCCACCAGCAGAGATACTTATGGCTACACCTTC
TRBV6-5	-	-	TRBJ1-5	CASTGGRSQPQHF	TGTGCCAGCACCGGGGGAAGAAGCCAGCCCCAGCATTTT
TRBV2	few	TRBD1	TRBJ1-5	CASSSDRDPNQPQHF	TGTGCCAGCAGTTCAGACAGGGATCCCAATCAGCCCCAGCATTTT
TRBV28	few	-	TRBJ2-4	CARVIGDIFF	TGTGCCAGAGTAATCGGTGACATATTCTTC
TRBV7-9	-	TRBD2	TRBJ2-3	CASSFRRGSGGSTDTQYF	TGTGCCAGCAGCTTTAGAAGGGGTAGCGGGGGGAGCACAGATACGCAGTATTTT
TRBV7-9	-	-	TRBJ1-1	CASSLRILNTEAFF	TGTGCCAGCAGTTTGCGGATCCTGAACACTGAAGCTTTCTTT
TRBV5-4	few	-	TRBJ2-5	CASSLAPPGETQYF	TGTGCCAGCAGCTTGGCCCCGCCGGGGGAGACCCAGTACTTC
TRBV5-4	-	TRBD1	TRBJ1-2	CASSLGQGAPGYTF	TGTGCCAGCAGTTTAGGACAGGGGGCGCCCGGCTACACCTTC
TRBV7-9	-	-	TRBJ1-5	CASSWGGQGHQPQHF	TGTGCCAGCAGCTGGGGTGGCCAGGGCCATCAGCCCCAGCATTTT
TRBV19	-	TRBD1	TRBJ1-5	CASSFRLGQGKAQPQHF	TGTGCCAGTAGTTTTAGACTCGGACAGGGAAAGGCGCAGCCCCAGCATTTT
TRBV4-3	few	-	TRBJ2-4	CASSQAAGPDRKNIQYF	TGCGCCAGCAGCCAAGCCGCAGGTCCGGACAGAAAAAACATTCAGTACTTC
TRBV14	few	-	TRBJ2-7	CASSQRPGSEQYF	TGTGCCAGCAGCCAAAGACCAGGATCCGAGCAGTACTTC
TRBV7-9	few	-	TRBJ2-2	CASSRGGAGPTGELFF	TGTGCCAGCAGCCGAGGCGGGGCGGGGCCCACCGGGGAGCTGTTTTTT
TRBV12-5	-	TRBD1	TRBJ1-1	CASGFWTGVTEAFF	TGTGCTAGTGGTTTTTGGACAGGGGTTACTGAAGCTTTCTTT
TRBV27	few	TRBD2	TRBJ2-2	CASRWGGTGELFF	TGTGCCAGCAGATGGGGGGGGACCGGGGAGCTGTTTTTT
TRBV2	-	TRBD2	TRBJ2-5	CASSVSSGGAGETQYF	TGTGCCAGCAGTGTTTCTAGCGGGGGGGCCGGGGAGACCCAGTACTTC
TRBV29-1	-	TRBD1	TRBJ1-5	CSVEVGTGGQPQHF	TGCAGCGTTGAAGTCGGGACAGGGGGTCAGCCCCAGCATTTT
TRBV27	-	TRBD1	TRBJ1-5	CASSRQGIGNQPQHF	TGTGCCAGCAGTAGACAGGGAATCGGCAATCAGCCCCAGCATTTT
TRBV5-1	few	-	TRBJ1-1	CASSLAPGGEPAAFF	TGCGCCAGCAGCTTGGCCCCTGGGGGCGAACCCGCAGCTTTCTTT
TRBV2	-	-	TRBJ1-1	CASCRGGTEAFF	TGTGCCAGCTGTAGGGGTGGCACTGAAGCTTTCTTT
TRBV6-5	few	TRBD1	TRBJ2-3	CASTWTGGVTDTQYF	TGTGCCAGCACCTGGACAGGGGGTGTGACAGATACGCAGTATTTT
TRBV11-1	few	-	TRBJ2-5	CASSYASGTQYF	TGTGCCAGCAGCTATGCTAGTGGGACCCAGTACTTC
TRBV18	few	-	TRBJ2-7	CASSPRTAGEGTYEQYF	TGTGCCAGCTCACCACGGACCGCAGGGGAAGGAACCTACGAGCAGTACTTC
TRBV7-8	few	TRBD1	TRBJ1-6	CASSLDRGLNSPLHF	TGTGCCAGCAGCTTAGATAGGGGGCTTAATTCACCCCTCCACTTT
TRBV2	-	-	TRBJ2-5	CASRGGLPGETQYF	TGTGCCAGCAGGGGGGGTCTCCCAGGTGAGACCCAGTACTTC
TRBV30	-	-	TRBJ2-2	CAWAARGELFF	TGTGCCTGGGCGGCGCGGGGGGAGCTGTTTTTT
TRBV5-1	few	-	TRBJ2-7	CASSLEPSREPQYF	TGCGCCAGCAGCTTGGAACCCTCCCGGGAACCGCAGTACTTC
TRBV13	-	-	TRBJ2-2	CASSLKGAGSNTGELFF	TGTGCCAGCAGCTTAAAAGGTGCAGGGTCGAACACCGGGGAGCTGTTTTTT
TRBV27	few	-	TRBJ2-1	CASSLLDNEQFF	TGTGCCAGCAGTCTTCTTGACAATGAGCAGTTCTTC
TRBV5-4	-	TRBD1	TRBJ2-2	CASSQWTGGFTGELFF	TGTGCCAGCAGCCAATGGACAGGGGGCTTCACCGGGGAGCTGTTTTTT
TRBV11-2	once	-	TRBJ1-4	CASSLVQIPNEKLFF	TGTGCCAGCAGCTTAGTGCAGATTCCAAATGAAAAACTGTTTTTT
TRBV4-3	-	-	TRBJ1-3	CASSQVLHRVSGNTIYF	TGCGCCAGCAGCCAAGTCCTGCACAGGGTCTCTGGAAACACCATATATTTT
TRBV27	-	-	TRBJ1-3	CASSSLKSKGNTIYF	TGTGCCAGCAGCTCCCTAAAAAGCAAGGGAAACACCATATATTTT
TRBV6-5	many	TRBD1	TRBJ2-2	CASRRQGGTGELFF	TGTGCCAGCAGAAGACAGGGGGGCACCGGGGAGCTGTTTTTT
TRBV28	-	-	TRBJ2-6	CASTRSSGANVLTF	TGTGCCAGCACCAGATCATCTGGGGCCAACGTCCTGACTTTC
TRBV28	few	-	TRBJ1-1	CASSFYRERNTEAFF	TGTGCCAGCAGTTTTTACAGAGAAAGAAACACTGAAGCTTTCTTT
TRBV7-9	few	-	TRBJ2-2	CASSLAVSGSNTGELFF	TGTGCCAGCAGCTTAGCCGTTAGCGGATCGAACACCGGGGAGCTGTTTTTT
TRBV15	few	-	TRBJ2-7	CATSRDLRAPYEQYF	TGTGCCACCAGCAGAGATCTCAGGGCACCCTACGAGCAGTACTTC
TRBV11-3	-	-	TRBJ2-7	CASSLNSYEQYF	TGTGCCAGCAGCCTAAACTCCTACGAGCAGTACTTC
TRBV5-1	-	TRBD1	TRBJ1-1	CASSSGQSWGSTEAFF	TGCGCCAGCAGCTCGGGACAGTCTTGGGGCTCCACTGAAGCTTTCTTT
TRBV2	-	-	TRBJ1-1	CASSVQVNTEAFF	TGTGCCAGCAGTGTACAGGTGAACACTGAAGCTTTCTTT
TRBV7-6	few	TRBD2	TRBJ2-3	CASSLGVSGGATDTQYF	TGTGCCAGCAGCTTAGGTGTTAGCGGGGGGGCCACAGATACGCAGTATTTT
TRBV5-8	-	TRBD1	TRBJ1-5	CATTLGTGGHQPQHF	TGTGCCACAACCCTCGGGACAGGGGGTCATCAGCCCCAGCATTTT
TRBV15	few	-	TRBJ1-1	CATSRPRTELNTEAFF	TGTGCCACCAGCAGACCCCGGACAGAACTTAACACTGAAGCTTTCTTT
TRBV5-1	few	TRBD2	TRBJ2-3	CASSLVGSGGAGDTQYF	TGCGCCAGCAGCTTGGTAGGTAGCGGGGGGGCCGGAGATACGCAGTATTTT
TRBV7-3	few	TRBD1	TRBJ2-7	CASSVAGTGAHEQYF	TGTGCCAGCAGCGTCGCCGGGACAGGGGCACACGAGCAGTACTTC
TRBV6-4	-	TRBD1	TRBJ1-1	CASKPTTGHTEAFF	TGTGCCAGCAAGCCGACGACAGGGCACACTGAAGCTTTCTTT
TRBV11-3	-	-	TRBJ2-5	CASRGPQTTSSAAWAQYF	TGTGCCAGCAGAGGCCCGCAGACTACCTCTAGCGCCGCCTGGGCCCAGTACTTC
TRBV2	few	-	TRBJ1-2	CASRLIEINYGYTF	TGTGCCAGCAGGCTTATTGAGATTAACTATGGCTACACCTTC
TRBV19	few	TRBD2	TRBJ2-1	CASSVTQRGSEFF	TGTGCCAGTAGTGTAACTCAGCGGGGTTCGGAATTCTTC
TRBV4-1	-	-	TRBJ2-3	CASSQGSGTVRGPADTQYF	TGCGCCAGCAGCCAAGGGTCTGGGACTGTGCGGGGACCTGCGGATACGCAGTATTTT
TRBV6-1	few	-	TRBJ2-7	CASSGLVPSYEQYF	TGTGCCAGCTCCGGTCTAGTACCTTCCTACGAGCAGTACTTC